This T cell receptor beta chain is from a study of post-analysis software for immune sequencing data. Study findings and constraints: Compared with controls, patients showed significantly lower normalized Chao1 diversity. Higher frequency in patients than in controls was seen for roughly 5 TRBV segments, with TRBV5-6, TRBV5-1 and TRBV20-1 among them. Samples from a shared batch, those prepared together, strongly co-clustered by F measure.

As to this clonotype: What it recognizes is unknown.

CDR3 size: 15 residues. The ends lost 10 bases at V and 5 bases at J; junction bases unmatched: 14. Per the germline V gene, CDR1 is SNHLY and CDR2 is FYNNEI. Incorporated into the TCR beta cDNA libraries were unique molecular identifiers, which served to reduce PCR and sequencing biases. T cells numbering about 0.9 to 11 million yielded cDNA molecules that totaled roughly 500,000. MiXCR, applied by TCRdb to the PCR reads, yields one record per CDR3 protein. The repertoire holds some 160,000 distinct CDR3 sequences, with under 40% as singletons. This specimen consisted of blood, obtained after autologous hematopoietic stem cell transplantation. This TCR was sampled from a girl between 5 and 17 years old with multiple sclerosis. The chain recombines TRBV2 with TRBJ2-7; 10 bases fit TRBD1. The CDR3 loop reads CATGNRDRGSNEQYF. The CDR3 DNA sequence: TGTGCCACCGGAAATAGGGACAGGGGTAGCAACGAGCAGTACTTC.